The source of this T cell receptor (beta chain) is a study of cytomegalovirus exposure and HLA in healthy donors. Whole-study results and caveats: An Asian-associated ancestry cluster reportedly showed fewer N-insertions than the roughly 670-donor mean in a later analysis. Roughly 170 TCR beta chains were listed as cytomegalovirus-associated.

The V and J ends lost 5 bases and 4 bases, in that order; junction bases with no gene match: 10. Germline V lookup: CDR1 SEHNR, CDR2 FQNEAQ (reference sequence). The CDR3 is made up of 19 amino acids. This clone showed up just a few times. Its cognate antigen is unknown. This PCR relied on a set of 60 Vbeta primers and 13 Jbeta primers. Profiling relied on immunoSEQ multiplex PCR, and the TCRdb table lists in-frame clones only, not all of them. Of about 240,000 clones in the sample, roughly four fifths were seen once. V gene TRBV7-9 combines with J gene TRBJ2-6; 14 bases map to TRBD2. This clonotype was obtained from a woman in her fifties or sixties in good health and CMV-seropositive. What was sequenced was PBMCs. The CDR3 spells CASSQGGTSGSTGANVLTF. The CDR3 coding sequence is TGTGCCAGCAGCCAAGGGGGGACTAGCGGGAGTACAGGGGCCAACGTCCTGACTTTC.